These 2 T cell receptor beta chains were all obtained from the same sample, sequenced in a study of naive and memory T cell subsets. Both TRBC1 and TRBC2 were covered by a beta constant-region primer of two equimolar oligonucleotides. In TCRdb, the UMI-ligation and nested PCR reads were re-called with MiXCR into one record per CDR3 protein. The table shows 65,000 to 85,000 distinct CDR3 sequences, with about an eighth occurring only once. The sequenced sample was central memory CD4+ T cells from blood. The receptors here all came from a human donor in good health.

This clonotype appeared a few times. The chain carries TRBV14 and TRBJ2-1; TRBD2 is a possible D gene (6 bases). V was clipped by 1 base and J by 1 base, with 11 bases between them. The germline CDR1 and CDR2 sequences are SGHDN and FVKESK. The CDR3 sequence is 16 residues long. The CDR3 DNA reads as TGTGCCAGCAGCCAAGTCGGCGGGGCTTCCTACAATGAGCAGTTCTTC. Translating it yields CASSQVGGASYNEQFF.

The chain uses TRBV27 and TRBJ1-2; 12 nucleotides match TRBD1. Looked up from germline, CDR1 is MNHEY and CDR2 is SMNVEV (reference sequence). Trimming at V came to 5 bases and at J to 4 bases, leaving 8 bases not matched to a gene. The CDR3 extends over 16 amino acids. CDR3 residues: CASSGGQGAVGYGYTF. As DNA, the CDR3 is TGTGCCAGCAGTGGGGGACAGGGGGCGGTCGGCTATGGCTACACCTTC.